The text below deals with one TCR beta chain. Its antigen is as yet unknown. The sample originates from a study of human T cells and chemical hapten exposure. Findings and limits, study-wide: DPC sensitization left the count of TCRs above 1 in 1000 unchanged.

The time point: patch test 1, 2 weeks after DPC sensitization. This sample's treatment: therapeutic diphenylcyclopropenone sensitization with weekly scalp DPC. CDR3 size: 15 residues. V shed 5 bases and J shed 0 bases, with 14 bases lying between them. The V gene's germline CDR1 is SGHRS and CDR2 YFSETQ. TCRdb independently ran MiXCR on the RACE reads; one entry per CDR3 protein. The sample records approximately 340,000 distinct CDR3 sequences, roughly 6.9% being singletons. This TCR derives from a young woman with alopecia areata. Some clones in this sample may be carry-over from other donors' samples. The chain has TRBV5-1 and TRBJ1-2, with D unclear. The sample here was whole blood, taken in connection with sensitization to the hapten diphenylcyclopropenone (DPC). The CDR3 coding sequence is TGCGCCAGCAGACTGGCCCACGCAACTAACTATGGCTACACCTTC. Protein product: CASRLAHATNYGYTF.